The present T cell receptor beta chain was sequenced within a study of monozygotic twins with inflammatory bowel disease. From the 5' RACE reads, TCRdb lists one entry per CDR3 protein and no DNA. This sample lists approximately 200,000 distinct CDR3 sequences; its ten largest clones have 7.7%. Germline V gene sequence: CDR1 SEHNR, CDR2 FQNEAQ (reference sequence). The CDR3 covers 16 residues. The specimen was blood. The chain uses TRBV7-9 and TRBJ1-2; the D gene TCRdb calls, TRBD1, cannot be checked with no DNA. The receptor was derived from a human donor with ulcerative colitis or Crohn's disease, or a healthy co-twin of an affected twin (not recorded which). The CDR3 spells CASSPRPETVNYGYTF.